The next 29 T cell receptor beta chains were all read from a single sample in a study of siplizumab effects on memory and regulatory T cells. Method: immunoSEQ multiplex PCR; TCRdb's copy keeps in-frame clones and lacks some. In the table there are around 100,000 clones, around 90% of which are singletons. Specimen: CD4+ T cells sorted from blood. Receptor source: a human donor in good health.

The chain links TRBV11-2 to TRBJ2-1, with 8 bases matching TRBD2. The CDR3 has 14 residues. J lost 1 base, V lost 6 bases, and 2 bases had no gene match. The germline gives CDR1 SGHAT, CDR2 FQNNGV. The CDR3 coding sequence is TGTGCCAGCAGGGCTAGCGGGTCCTACAATGAGCAGTTCTTC. Residues: CASRASGSYNEQFF.

This sequence joins TRBV7-2 and TRBJ1-4, with D maybe TRBD1 (5 bases). The germline gives CDR1 SGHTA, CDR2 FQGNSA. Trimming took 5 bases from V and 1 from J, leaving 11 bases between them. This CDR3 comprises 15 residues. In DNA, the CDR3 is TGTGCCAGCAGCCCACAGGTCGGAACTAATGAAAAACTGTTTTTT. Translation: CASSPQVGTNEKLFF.

This clone showed up just once. This chain uses TRBV6-5 with TRBJ1-1; D may be TRBD1 (5 bases). Germline values: CDR1 MNHEY, CDR2 SVGAGI. The CDR3 spans 15 residues. The ends were cut back, 4 bases at V and 1 base at J, with 13 bases in the middle. As DNA, the CDR3 is TGTGCCAGCAGTTCACGGGACGGAGCGAACACTGAAGCTTTCTTT. Translating it yields CASSSRDGANTEAFF.

The CDR3 nucleotides read TGTGCCAGCAGTCGGGGAGTGGGACAGCCCCAGCATTTT. Translating it yields CASSRGVGQPQHF. This rearrangement joins TRBV25-1 to TRBJ1-5; no definite D call. V lost 5 bases and J 7 bases, leaving 12 bases between the germline ends. There are 13 residues in the CDR3. Germline V gene lookup returns CDR1 MGHDK and CDR2 SYGVNS.

This chain uses TRBV11-2 with TRBJ2-3, with D perhaps TRBD2 (6 bases). V dropped 3 bases and J dropped 0 bases, with 16 bases sitting between them. From germline, CDR1 is SGHAT and CDR2 FQNNGV. The CDR3 spans 17 residues. The CDR3 spells CASSLGSGGASTDTQYF. The CDR3 nucleotides are TGTGCCAGCAGCTTGGGATCGGGCGGGGCAAGCACAGATACGCAGTATTTT.

The chain combines TRBV9 with TRBJ2-2; D gene uncertain. CDR3 length: 15 residues. CDR1 is SGDLS, CDR2 YYNGEE, per germline. Trimming shortened V by 4 bases and J by 0 bases, and 10 bases separated the two germline ends. The CDR3 sequence: CASSQQPANTGELFF. CDR3 sequence (DNA): TGTGCCAGCAGCCAGCAGCCCGCGAACACCGGGGAGCTGTTTTTT.

CDR3 loop: CASSYSSGVRADTQYF. The CDR3 DNA sequence: TGTGCCAGCAGTTACTCGAGCGGGGTAAGGGCAGATACGCAGTATTTT. The chain has TRBV6-5 and TRBJ2-3; 7 bases are a match to TRBD2. CDR3 size: 16 residues. V lost 0 bases to trimming and J lost 4 bases; unmatched junction nucleotides: 7. The V gene's germline CDR1 is MNHEY and CDR2 SVGAGI.

The rearrangement joins TRBV5-6 to TRBJ2-1; 10 bases agree with TRBD1. CDR1 and CDR2 from the germline V gene are SGHDT and YYEEEE. V shed 5 bases, J shed 9 bases, and the junction held 17 bases outside the gene matches. CDR3 size: 17 residues. CDR3 nucleotide sequence: TGTGCCAGCAGGAGTACCCCCGGGACAGGGGCCTTGGGTGAGCAGTTCTTC. This gives the protein CASRSTPGTGALGEQFF.

V gene TRBV7-9 combines with J gene TRBJ2-7; possible D gene TRBD2, 8 bases. The germline V gene encodes CDR1 SEHNR and CDR2 FQNEAQ (reference sequence). Trimming took off 5 bases at V and 2 bases at J, with 19 bases between the two ends. The CDR3 loop spans 16 amino acids. In nucleotides, the CDR3 is TGTGCCAGCAGCCCACGGCGGGGGGACAGAACCTACGAGCAGTACTTC. This sequence encodes CASSPRRGDRTYEQYF.

The table lists this clone with a count of one. This sequence joins TRBV1 and TRBJ1-5. TRBV1 is annotated as a pseudogene. This CDR3 is built from 19 residues. CDR3 region: CTSSRELGGGDESNQPQHF. The CDR3 DNA sequence: TGCACCAGCAGTCGCGAATTGGGGGGGGGTGATGAAAGCAATCAGCCCCAGCATTTT.

J is TRBJ2-5 and V is TRBV7-3; D assignment may be TRBD1 or TRBD2 (5 bases each). This CDR3 comprises 15 residues. Germline V gene lookup returns CDR1 SGHTA and CDR2 FQGTGA. V was pared by 2 bases and J by 2 bases, with 12 bases between. CDR3 sequence reads: CASSLLWGKQETQYF. The CDR3 nucleotides read TGTGCCAGCAGCTTACTTTGGGGGAAACAAGAGACCCAGTACTTC.

For the CDR3, the DNA is TGTGCCAGCAGTTTAAACGAGGGGTTCACTGAAGCTTTCTTT. Amino acid sequence: CASSLNEGFTEAFF. The genes are TRBV28 and TRBJ1-1; TRBD1 is a possible D gene (5 bases). CDR1 MDHEN and CDR2 SYDVKM come from the germline V gene. Trimming stripped 2 bases from V and 4 bases from J, with 11 bases between. The CDR3 consists of 14 residues.

The V and J genes are TRBV7-6 and TRBJ2-5; 7 positions match TRBD2. Trimming took 7 bases from V and 3 from J; bases not matched to a gene: 5. Germline V gives CDR1 SGHVS, CDR2 FNYEAQ. There are 13 residues in the CDR3. The DNA of the CDR3 is TGTGCCAGCACCGCTGGGGGGGAAGAGACCCAGTACTTC. It encodes CASTAGGEETQYF.

The V call is TRBV28, the J call TRBJ2-3; D is possibly TRBD2 (6 bases). The CDR3 totals 16 residues. Germline V gene lookup returns CDR1 MDHEN and CDR2 SYDVKM. Trimming left V 4 bases short and J 3 bases short, with 17 bases between. In DNA form, the CDR3 reads TGTGCCAGCAGTTCCCTCAGGACTATGACAACAGATACGCAGTATTTT. It specifies CASSSLRTMTTDTQYF.

The gene calls are TRBV7-9 and TRBJ1-5; 7 bases map to TRBD1. CDR1 is SEHNR, CDR2 FQNEAQ, per germline (reference sequence). The V gene end was trimmed by 5 bases and the J gene end by 5 bases; junction bases not matched to a gene: 3. This CDR3 has 13 amino acids. The chain's CDR3 is CASSLTGDQPQHF. DNA of the CDR3: TGTGCCAGCAGCCTCACAGGGGATCAGCCCCAGCATTTT.

The V gene is TRBV5-6, the J gene TRBJ1-5; D perhaps matches TRBD1 (6 bases). CDR3 length: 16 amino acids. V lost 2 bases, J lost 0 bases, and 12 bases lay in between. The V gene's germline CDR1 is SGHDT and CDR2 YYEEEE. The CDR3 is CASSFGGFYSNQPQHF. In DNA, the CDR3 is TGTGCCAGCAGCTTCGGGGGCTTCTATAGCAATCAGCCCCAGCATTTT.

This sequence joins TRBV5-5 and TRBJ1-4; 7 bases map to TRBD1. Trimming cost V 4 bases and J 4 bases; bases outside gene matches: 10. This CDR3 is 16 amino acids long. The V gene's germline CDR1 is SGHKS and CDR2 YYEKEE (reference sequence). CDR3 DNA: TGTGCCAGCAGCCTTACATTCAGGGGGGATAATGAAAAACTGTTTTTT. Its translation: CASSLTFRGDNEKLFF. The complete variable domain, with remaining parts taken from reference TRBV5-5 and TRBJ1-4, reads DAGVTQSPTHLIKTRGQQVTLRCSPISGHKSVSWYQQVLGQGPQFIFQYYEKEERGRGNFPDRFSARQFPNYSSELNVNALLLGDSALYLCASSLTFRGDNEKLFFGSGTQLSVL.

The chain recombines TRBV5-1 with TRBJ2-4; 8 nucleotides match TRBD1. V trimming: 4 bases; J trimming: 7 bases; junction bases outside the gene matches: 10. This CDR3 region has 15 residues. Looked up from germline, CDR1 is SGHRS and CDR2 is YFSETQ. This CDR3 is CASSRQGHGGNIQYF. CDR3 nucleotide sequence: TGCGCCAGCAGCCGACAGGGGCACGGAGGGAACATTCAGTACTTC.

J is TRBJ1-2 and V is TRBV4-1; no reliable D call. V was cut by 2 bases and J by 2 bases, with 6 bases left in between. The germline gives CDR1 MGHRA, CDR2 YSYEKL. The CDR3 length is 13 residues. The CDR3 region is CASSQPANYGYTF. DNA of the CDR3: TGCGCCAGCAGCCAACCCGCAAACTATGGCTACACCTTC.

The chain is built from TRBV2 and TRBJ2-7; D is ambiguous. The length of the CDR3 is 14 residues. Germline V gene data show CDR1 as SNHLY and CDR2 as FYNNEI. Deletions cut 5 bases from V and 6 bases from J, with 17 bases between. The CDR3 region is CASSTDLATPEQYF. DNA of the CDR3: TGTGCCAGCAGTACGGACCTCGCGACCCCCGAGCAGTACTTC.

The chain's CDR3 is CASSHNRDPTVVQYF. DNA for the CDR3: TGTGCCAGCAGTCACAACCGGGACCCCACTGTTGTGCAGTACTTC. This chain connects TRBV28 to TRBJ2-7, with D perhaps TRBD1 or TRBD2 (5 bases each). Trimming removed 5 bases at V and 9 bases at J, with 23 bases between. The CDR3 is made up of 15 amino acids. In germline, CDR1 is MDHEN, CDR2 SYDVKM.

The chain combines TRBV5-1 with TRBJ1-5; a possible D gene is TRBD1 (6 bases). CDR3 length: 15 residues. The germline V gene has CDR1 SGHRS and CDR2 YFSETQ. Between the trimmed V and J ends, which lost 0 bases and 6 bases, there was a span of 13 bases. The CDR3 sequence is CASSLGTVSGQPQHF. Written as DNA, the CDR3 is TGCGCCAGCAGCTTGGGGACAGTGAGCGGTCAGCCCCAGCATTTT.

The rearrangement links TRBV7-9 to TRBJ2-5; no definite D call. This CDR3 spans 14 amino acids. Germline CDR1 is SEHNR and CDR2 is FQNEAQ (reference sequence). Trimming took 5 bases from V and 1 from J, leaving 11 bases between them. This chain's CDR3 is CASSLTMVQETQYF. CDR3 DNA: TGTGCCAGCAGCCTCACTATGGTCCAAGAGACCCAGTACTTC.

This rearrangement joins TRBV5-5 to TRBJ1-1, with 8 positions matching TRBD1. The germline V gene encodes CDR1 SGHKS and CDR2 YYEKEE (reference sequence). The ends lost 4 bases at V and 4 bases at J; junction bases unmatched: 3. This CDR3 has 13 residues. The CDR3 coding sequence is TGTGCCAGCAGCATGGACAGGGTCACTGAAGCTTTCTTT. It specifies CASSMDRVTEAFF.

The chain carries TRBV19 and TRBJ2-2, with D maybe TRBD2 (7 bases). The CDR3 consists of 16 residues. V lost 3 bases and J lost 4, with 15 bases in between. The germline CDR1 and CDR2 sequences are LNHDA and SQIVND (reference sequence). The CDR3 nucleotides read TGTGCCAGTAGTATCCCCGGGGGGCTCGTCACCGGGGAGCTGTTTTTT. Protein: CASSIPGGLVTGELFF.

V is TRBV5-1 and J is TRBJ1-1; maybe TRBD1 (5 bases). The CDR3 is 12 amino acids. CDR1 is SGHRS, CDR2 YFSETQ, per germline. Trimming shortened V by 7 bases and J by 4 bases, and 11 bases separated the two germline ends. The CDR3 bases are TGCGCCAGCCGGGGGGGAAGCACTGAAGCTTTCTTT. As protein: CASRGGSTEAFF. The variable domain in full, with the rest retrieved from reference TRBV5-1 and TRBJ1-1, is KAGVTQTPRYLIKTRGQQVTLSCSPISGHRSVSWYQQTPGQGLQFLFEYFSETQRNKGNFPGRFSGRQFSNSRSEMNVSTLELGDSALYLCASRGGSTEAFFGQGTRLTVV.

CDR3 loop: CASSQGQERAYEQYF. CDR3 nucleotide sequence: TGTGCCAGCAGTCAGGGACAGGAAAGGGCCTACGAGCAGTACTTC. V is TRBV6-1 and J is TRBJ2-7; 8 bases align to TRBD1. J lost 2 bases, V lost 5 bases, and 8 bases had no gene match. The CDR3 loop spans 15 amino acids. Per the germline V gene, CDR1 is MNHNS and CDR2 is SASEGT.

The rearrangement links TRBV5-5 to TRBJ2-7, with D unresolved. The CDR3 spans 12 residues. V lost 1 base to trimming and J lost 6 bases, with 8 bases between them. The V gene's germline CDR1 is SGHKS and CDR2 YYEKEE (reference sequence). CDR3 residues: CASSLFRAEQYF. The DNA for the CDR3 is TGTGCCAGCAGCTTGTTCCGGGCCGAGCAGTACTTC. Looking up the rest from reference TRBV5-5 and TRBJ2-7 gives the full variable domain: DAGVTQSPTHLIKTRGQQVTLRCSPISGHKSVSWYQQVLGQGPQFIFQYYEKEERGRGNFPDRFSARQFPNYSSELNVNALLLGDSALYLCASSLFRAEQYFGPGTRLTVT.

This sequence joins TRBV18 and TRBJ1-1; D is ambiguous. Germline values: CDR1 KGHSH, CDR2 LQKENI. The CDR3 is 12 residues long. V lost 1 base, J lost 8 bases, and 8 bases lay in between. CDR3 residues: CASSPRREEAFF. CDR3 bases: TGTGCCAGCTCACCACGCCGGGAGGAAGCTTTCTTT. The whole variable domain, filled in from reference TRBV18 and TRBJ1-1, reads NAGVMQNPRHLVRRRGQEARLRCSPMKGHSHVYWYRQLPEEGLKFMVYLQKENIIDESGMPKERFSAEFPKEGPSILRIQQVVRGDSAAYFCASSPRREEAFFGQGTRLTVV.